This is a list of T cell receptor beta chains from one sample in a study of T cell repertoires in cytomegalovirus infection. TCRdb re-analysed the reads in MiXCR, keeping a single row per CDR3 protein. Altogether approximately 110,000 distinct CDR3 sequences are present, around 28% being singletons, with the ten largest covering roughly 81%. Antigens for these TCRs are unknown. The material was CD8+ T cells from cultured PBMCs, obtained from culture after CMV antigen stimulation. Receptors were obtained from a human donor in good health (CMV status not recorded). Some clones in this sample may be carry-over from other donors' samples. Each CDR3 is given with its conserved first and last residue. D genes are given only for firm matches. Not all rows give a size; the values are once, few, many and, for expanded clones, a class.

clone size: many; V gene: TRBV12-5; D gene: .; J gene: TRBJ1-2; CDR3 protein: CASGPPGHTNYGYTF; CDR3 DNA: TGTGCTAGTGGACCCCCCGGACACACAAACTATGGCTACACCTTC
clone size: .; V gene: TRBV19; D gene: TRBD1; J gene: TRBJ1-5; CDR3 protein: CASTMGQGVNQPQHF; CDR3 DNA: TGTGCCAGTACCATGGGACAGGGAGTCAATCAGCCCCAGCATTTT
clone size: few; V gene: TRBV6-5; D gene: .; J gene: TRBJ1-2; CDR3 protein: CASTSAQYGYTF; CDR3 DNA: TGTGCCAGCACCTCAGCTCAATATGGCTACACCTTC
clone size: few; V gene: TRBV5-1; D gene: .; J gene: TRBJ1-3; CDR3 protein: CASSLEGNTIYF; CDR3 DNA: TGCGCCAGCAGCTTGGAAGGAAACACCATATATTTT
clone size: few; V gene: TRBV19; D gene: .; J gene: TRBJ1-1; CDR3 protein: CASSIGGVSTEAFF; CDR3 DNA: TGTGCCAGTAGTATCGGGGGGGTCAGCACTGAAGCTTTCTTT
clone size: few; V gene: TRBV3-1; D gene: TRBD1; J gene: TRBJ1-5; CDR3 protein: CASSPSTGDSNQPQHF; CDR3 DNA: TGTGCCAGCAGCCCGAGTACAGGGGATAGCAATCAGCCCCAGCATTTT
clone size: few; V gene: TRBV11-1; D gene: TRBD1; J gene: TRBJ1-1; CDR3 protein: CASSITQGSDTEAFF; CDR3 DNA: TGTGCCAGCAGCATAACACAGGGGTCGGACACTGAAGCTTTCTTT
clone size: few; V gene: TRBV5-4; D gene: .; J gene: TRBJ2-1; CDR3 protein: CASSLQTGRDNEQFF; CDR3 DNA: TGTGCCAGCAGCTTACAAACAGGGAGGGACAATGAGCAGTTCTTC
clone size: few; V gene: TRBV19; D gene: .; J gene: TRBJ1-1; CDR3 protein: CASTRNPSMNTEAFF; CDR3 DNA: TGTGCCAGTACCCGAAACCCCTCAATGAACACTGAAGCTTTCTTT
clone size: many; V gene: TRBV7-8; D gene: TRBD1; J gene: TRBJ1-2; CDR3 protein: CASSSGQGGYGYTF; CDR3 DNA: TGTGCCAGCAGCTCCGGACAGGGCGGTTATGGCTACACCTTC
clone size: .; V gene: TRBV7-9; D gene: .; J gene: TRBJ2-5; CDR3 protein: CASSSPGQEGETQYF; CDR3 DNA: TGTGCCAGCAGCTCCCCCGGACAGGAGGGGGAGACCCAGTACTTC
clone size: .; V gene: TRBV7-8; D gene: TRBD2; J gene: TRBJ2-4; CDR3 protein: CASSSTGGLAGGQYF; CDR3 DNA: TGTGCCAGCAGCTCGACAGGGGGACTAGCGGGGGGTCAGTACTTC
clone size: .; V gene: TRBV4-2; D gene: .; J gene: TRBJ2-3; CDR3 protein: CASSQETASTDTQYF; CDR3 DNA: TGTGCCAGCAGCCAAGAAACTGCCTCTACAGATACGCAGTATTTT
clone size: many; V gene: TRBV7-6; D gene: .; J gene: TRBJ2-5; CDR3 protein: CASSLSTGTPETQYF; CDR3 DNA: TGTGCCAGCAGCTTATCCACAGGGACCCCGGAGACCCAGTACTTC
clone size: .; V gene: TRBV7-9; D gene: .; J gene: TRBJ1-1; CDR3 protein: CASSSPGLKNTEAFF; CDR3 DNA: TGTGCCAGCAGCTCCCCGGGACTTAAGAACACTGAAGCTTTCTTT
clone size: few; V gene: TRBV2; D gene: .; J gene: TRBJ2-5; CDR3 protein: CASSVPSADQETQYF; CDR3 DNA: TGTGCCAGCAGCGTACCTTCGGCAGACCAAGAGACCCAGTACTTC
clone size: .; V gene: TRBV5-5; D gene: .; J gene: TRBJ2-1; CDR3 protein: CASSAANNEQFF; CDR3 DNA: TGTGCCAGCAGCGCCGCGAACAATGAGCAGTTCTTC
clone size: .; V gene: TRBV11-2; D gene: TRBD2; J gene: TRBJ2-3; CDR3 protein: CASSLASGEHTQYF; CDR3 DNA: TGTGCCAGCAGCTTAGCTAGCGGAGAACATACGCAGTATTTT
clone size: .; V gene: TRBV7-8; D gene: TRBD1; J gene: TRBJ2-7; CDR3 protein: CASSGDRGNYEQYF; CDR3 DNA: TGTGCCAGCAGCGGGGACAGGGGAAACTACGAGCAGTACTTC
clone size: .; V gene: TRBV19; D gene: .; J gene: TRBJ1-5; CDR3 protein: CATRRLEGGNQPQHF; CDR3 DNA: TGTGCCACCCGAAGGTTAGAGGGTGGGAATCAGCCCCAGCATTTT
clone size: .; V gene: TRBV7-9; D gene: .; J gene: TRBJ1-2; CDR3 protein: CASSFPGASYGYTF; CDR3 DNA: TGTGCCAGCAGCTTTCCAGGGGCTAGCTATGGCTACACCTTC
clone size: .; V gene: TRBV12-3/TRBV12-4; D gene: .; J gene: TRBJ2-1; CDR3 protein: CASSRGGWGEQFF; CDR3 DNA: TGTGCCAGCAGTCGTGGGGGCTGGGGTGAGCAGTTCTTC
clone size: .; V gene: TRBV2; D gene: TRBD2; J gene: TRBJ2-5; CDR3 protein: CAIEEAGDLGTQYF; CDR3 DNA: TGTGCCATCGAGGAAGCGGGGGATCTTGGGACCCAGTACTTC
clone size: .; V gene: TRBV7-7; D gene: .; J gene: TRBJ1-5; CDR3 protein: CASSEAPGDLQHF; CDR3 DNA: TGTGCCAGCAGCGAGGCCCCGGGGGACCTTCAGCATTTT
clone size: few; V gene: TRBV7-9; D gene: .; J gene: TRBJ2-1; CDR3 protein: CASSLVWGYEQFF; CDR3 DNA: TGTGCCAGCAGCTTAGTGTGGGGCTATGAGCAGTTCTTC
clone size: .; V gene: TRBV4-1; D gene: .; J gene: TRBJ2-7; CDR3 protein: CASSQERGGDEQYF; CDR3 DNA: TGCGCCAGCAGCCAAGAGAGGGGGGGCGACGAGCAGTACTTC
clone size: many; V gene: TRBV7-6; D gene: TRBD2; J gene: TRBJ2-7; CDR3 protein: CASSSLAGGTVEQYF; CDR3 DNA: TGTGCCAGCAGCTCTTTAGCGGGGGGGACGGTAGAGCAGTACTTC
clone size: .; V gene: TRBV12-3/TRBV12-4; D gene: TRBD1; J gene: TRBJ2-6; CDR3 protein: CASSLSTGGTFGANVLTF; CDR3 DNA: TGTGCCAGCAGTTTGTCGACAGGGGGCACGTTTGGGGCCAACGTCCTGACTTTC
clone size: .; V gene: TRBV5-6; D gene: TRBD1; J gene: TRBJ1-1; CDR3 protein: CASGQGWTEAFF; CDR3 DNA: TGTGCCAGCGGACAGGGATGGACTGAAGCTTTCTTT
clone size: .; V gene: TRBV7-2; D gene: .; J gene: TRBJ1-5; CDR3 protein: CASSLGGGGRDQPQHF; CDR3 DNA: TGTGCCAGCAGCTTAGGGGGGGGGGGGCGAGATCAGCCCCAGCATTTT